The source of this T cell receptor (beta chain) is a study of T cells after yellow fever vaccination. Study-level points and caveats: Detected again after the booster were most primary-vaccination clones, at approximately 95% CD4 and approximately 85% CD8.

TCRdb called the 5' RACE reads again in MiXCR, with one record for every CDR3 protein. Of about 120,000 distinct CDR3 sequences listed, around 15% were seen once; the top ten hold 35% to 45%. This CDR3 is built from 13 residues. V trimming: 3 bases; J trimming: 7 bases; junction bases outside the gene matches: 3. As regards this clonotype: The antigen remains unidentified.

This chain joins TRBV12-3 or TRBV12-4 and TRBJ2-1, with 7 bases lining up with TRBD2. Material: CD8+ T cells sorted from PBMCs, obtained 5 days after the yellow fever booster vaccination. This receptor was obtained from a man aged 18 to 29 who received the YFV17D yellow fever vaccine. The CDR3 DNA reads TGTGCCAGCAGTTTGGGAGGGGCGAATGAGCAGTTCTTC. It yields the protein CASSLGGANEQFF.